A single sample gave rise to the 6 T cell receptor beta chains below, sequenced in a study of T cells in tumors after PD-1 blockade. The assay was immunoSEQ multiplex PCR, and TCRdb's table has in-frame clones only and misses some. The table lists roughly 4,200 clones, around 65% of them singletons. The input for sequencing was tumor tissue, taken before anti-PD-1 treatment. The receptors were sampled from a human donor with basal cell carcinoma.

This chain joins TRBV24-1 and TRBJ2-1; 11 bases line up with TRBD2. This CDR3 has 14 amino acids. V lost 12 bases and J lost 5; bases outside the gene matches: 8. Germline CDR1 and CDR2: KGHDR and SFDVKD. CDR3 amino acids: CAAGGTSGNNEQFF. CDR3 DNA sequence: TGTGCCGCCGGTGGGACTAGCGGAAACAATGAGCAGTTCTTC.

The chain combines TRBV10-2 with TRBJ2-3; TRBD2 matches at 7 bases. The CDR3 is 15 residues long. Germline lookup yields CDR1 WSHSY and CDR2 SAAADI. V shed 4 bases and J 6 bases; nucleotides not matched to a gene: 10. CDR3 DNA: TGCGCCAGCAGTGCGGCTAGCGGATTTACTGATACGCAGTATTTT. This sequence encodes CASSAASGFTDTQYF.

The chain carries TRBV6-2 or TRBV6-3 and TRBJ1-2, with 7 bases aligning to TRBD1. From germline, CDR1 is MNHEY and CDR2 SVGEGT. Trimming cost V 3 bases and J 1 base; bases outside gene matches: 5. This CDR3 comprises 15 residues. The CDR3 sequence: CASSYRTGHNYGYTF. The CDR3 nucleotides read TGTGCCAGCAGTTATCGGACAGGACATAACTATGGCTACACCTTC.

This clone turned up a few times. V and J are TRBV29-1 and TRBJ2-7; tentatively, D is TRBD1 or TRBD2 (5 bases each). Trimming stripped 3 bases from V and 4 bases from J, with 7 bases between. The CDR3 has 11 residues. Germline loops: CDR1 SQVTM, CDR2 ANQGSEA. The CDR3 protein is CSVERGYEQYF. The CDR3 DNA follows: TGCAGCGTTGAGAGGGGATACGAGCAGTACTTC.

This clone was recorded only once. The genes are TRBV3-1 (or the pseudogene TRBV3-2) and TRBJ2-1; TRBD1 might be the D (6 bases). Germline CDR1 reads LGHDT; CDR2 reads YNNKEL (reference sequence). V lost 4 bases and J 4 bases, leaving 14 bases between the germline ends. The CDR3 is 15 amino acids. The CDR3 DNA follows: TGTGCCAGCAGCCCCGACAGGTTAGCGTACAATGAGCAGTTCTTC. It is translated as CASSPDRLAYNEQFF.

The CDR3 here is CASSLEGHFSDEQYF. CDR3 DNA sequence: TGCGCCAGCAGCTTGGAGGGTCACTTCAGTGACGAGCAGTACTTC. V and J are TRBV5-1 and TRBJ2-7, with D uncertain. The CDR3 runs 15 residues. V was trimmed by 0 bases and J by 5 bases, leaving 15 bases between them. Germline loops: CDR1 SGHRS, CDR2 YFSETQ.